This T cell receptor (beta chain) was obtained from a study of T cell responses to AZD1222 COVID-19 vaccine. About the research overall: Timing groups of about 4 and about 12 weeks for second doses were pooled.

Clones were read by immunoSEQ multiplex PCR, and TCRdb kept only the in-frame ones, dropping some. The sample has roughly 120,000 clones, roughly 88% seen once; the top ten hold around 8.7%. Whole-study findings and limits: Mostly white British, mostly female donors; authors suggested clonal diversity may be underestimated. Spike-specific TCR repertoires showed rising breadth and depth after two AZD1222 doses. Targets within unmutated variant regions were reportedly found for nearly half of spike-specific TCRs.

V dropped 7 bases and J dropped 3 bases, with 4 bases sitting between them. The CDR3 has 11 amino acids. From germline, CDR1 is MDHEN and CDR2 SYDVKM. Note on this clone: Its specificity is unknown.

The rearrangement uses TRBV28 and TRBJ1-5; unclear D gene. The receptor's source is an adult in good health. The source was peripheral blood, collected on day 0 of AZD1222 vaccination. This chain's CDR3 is CASMDNQPQHF. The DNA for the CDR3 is TGTGCCAGCATGGACAATCAGCCCCAGCATTTT.